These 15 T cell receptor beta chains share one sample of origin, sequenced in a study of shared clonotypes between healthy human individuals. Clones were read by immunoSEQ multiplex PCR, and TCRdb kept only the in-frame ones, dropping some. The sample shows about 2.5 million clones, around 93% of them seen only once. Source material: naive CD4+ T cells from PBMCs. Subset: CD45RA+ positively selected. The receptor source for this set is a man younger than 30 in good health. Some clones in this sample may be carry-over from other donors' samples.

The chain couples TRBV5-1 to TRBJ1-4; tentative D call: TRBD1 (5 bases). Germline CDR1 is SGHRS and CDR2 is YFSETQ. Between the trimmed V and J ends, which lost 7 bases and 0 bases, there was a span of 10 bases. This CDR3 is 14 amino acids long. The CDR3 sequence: CASAQGSTNEKLFF. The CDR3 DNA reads TGCGCCAGCGCCCAGGGATCAACTAATGAAAAACTGTTTTTT.

The DNA for the CDR3 is TGTGCCAGCAGCCGCCTAGGGCCTGAATACGAGCAGTACTTC. Its protein is CASSRLGPEYEQYF. The chain has TRBV5-8 and TRBJ2-7; D gene ambiguous. Germline loops: CDR1 SGHTS, CDR2 YDEGEE. V was cut by 4 bases and J by 4 bases, with 15 bases left in between. The CDR3 has 14 residues. Looking up the rest from reference TRBV5-8 and TRBJ2-7 gives the full variable domain: EAGVTQSPTHLIKTRGQQATLRCSPISGHTSVYWYQQALGLGLQFLLWYDEGEERNRGNFPPRFSGRQFPNYSSELNVNALELEDSALYLCASSRLGPEYEQYFGPGTRLTVT.

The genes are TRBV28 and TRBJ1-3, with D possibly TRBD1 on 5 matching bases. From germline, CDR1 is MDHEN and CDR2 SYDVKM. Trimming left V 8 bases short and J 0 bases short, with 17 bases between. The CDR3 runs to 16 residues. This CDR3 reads CASPPSPGFSGNTIYF. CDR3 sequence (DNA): TGTGCCAGCCCACCATCCCCAGGGTTCTCTGGAAACACCATATATTTT.

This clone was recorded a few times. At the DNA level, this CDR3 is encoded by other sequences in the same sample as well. The CDR3 DNA reads as TGTGCCAGCAGCTTAGAGGGAGGAGAGACCCAGTACTTC. Residues: CASSLEGGETQYF. This sequence joins TRBV7-2 and TRBJ2-5; possible D gene TRBD2, 6 bases. This CDR3 region has 13 residues. V was clipped by 1 base and J by 4 bases, with 7 bases between them. Germline CDR1 and CDR2: SGHTA and FQGNSA.

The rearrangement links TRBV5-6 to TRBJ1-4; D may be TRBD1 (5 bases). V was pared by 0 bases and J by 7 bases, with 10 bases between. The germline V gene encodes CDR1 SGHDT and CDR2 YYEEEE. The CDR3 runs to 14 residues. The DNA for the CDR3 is TGTGCCAGCAGCTTGGCCGGTGGGACTGAAAAACTGTTTTTT. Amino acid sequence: CASSLAGGTEKLFF. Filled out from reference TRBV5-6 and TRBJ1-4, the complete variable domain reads DAGVTQSPTHLIKTRGQQVTLRCSPKSGHDTVSWYQQALGQGPQFIFQYYEEEERQRGNFPDRFSGHQFPNYSSELNVNALLLGDSALYLCASSLAGGTEKLFFGSGTQLSVL.

CDR3 nucleotide sequence: TGTGCCAGCAGCTCAATAGGGACGACAGGGGACTACACCTTC. Translated, it gives CASSSIGTTGDYTF. The V and J genes are TRBV7-8 and TRBJ1-2; 8 positions match TRBD1. In germline, CDR1 is SGHVS, CDR2 FQNEAQ. Trimming at V came to 4 bases and at J to 10 bases, leaving 11 bases not matched to a gene. The CDR3 is made up of 14 amino acids.

CDR3 bases: TGTGCCAGCACCCAGGAGGGTGGGGCCAACGTCCTGACTTTC. Translated: CASTQEGGANVLTF. This chain uses TRBV2 with TRBJ2-6, with D perhaps TRBD2 (6 bases). Trimming took 7 bases from V and 3 from J, leaving 10 bases between them. The CDR3 is 14 amino acids. The V gene's germline CDR1 is SNHLY and CDR2 FYNNEI.

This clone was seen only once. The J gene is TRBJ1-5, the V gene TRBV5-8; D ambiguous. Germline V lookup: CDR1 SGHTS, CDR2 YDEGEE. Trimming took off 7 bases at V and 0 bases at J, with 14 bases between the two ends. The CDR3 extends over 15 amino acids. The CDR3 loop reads CASRLRFYSNQPQHF. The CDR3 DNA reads TGTGCCAGCCGACTCCGGTTTTATAGCAATCAGCCCCAGCATTTT. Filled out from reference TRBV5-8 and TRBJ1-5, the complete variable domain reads EAGVTQSPTHLIKTRGQQATLRCSPISGHTSVYWYQQALGLGLQFLLWYDEGEERNRGNFPPRFSGRQFPNYSSELNVNALELEDSALYLCASRLRFYSNQPQHFGDGTRLSIL.

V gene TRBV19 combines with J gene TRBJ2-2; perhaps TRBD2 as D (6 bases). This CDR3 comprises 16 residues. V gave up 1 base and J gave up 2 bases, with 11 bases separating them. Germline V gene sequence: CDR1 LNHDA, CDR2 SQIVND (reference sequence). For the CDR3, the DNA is TGTGCCAGTAGTATAGCGGGCGGGACCAACACCGGGGAGCTGTTTTTT. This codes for CASSIAGGTNTGELFF.

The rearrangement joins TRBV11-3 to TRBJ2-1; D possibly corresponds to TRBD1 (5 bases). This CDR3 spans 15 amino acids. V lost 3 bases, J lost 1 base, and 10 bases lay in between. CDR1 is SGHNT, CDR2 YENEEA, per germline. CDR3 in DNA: TGTGCCAGCAGCTTGGACCCAGGGTCCTACAATGAGCAGTTCTTC. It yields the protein CASSLDPGSYNEQFF.

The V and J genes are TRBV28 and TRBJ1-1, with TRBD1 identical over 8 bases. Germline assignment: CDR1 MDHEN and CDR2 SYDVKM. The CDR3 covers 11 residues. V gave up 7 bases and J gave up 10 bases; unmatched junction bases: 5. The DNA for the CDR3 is TGTGCCAGCAACCGAGACAGGGGAGCTTTCTTT. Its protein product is CASNRDRGAFF.

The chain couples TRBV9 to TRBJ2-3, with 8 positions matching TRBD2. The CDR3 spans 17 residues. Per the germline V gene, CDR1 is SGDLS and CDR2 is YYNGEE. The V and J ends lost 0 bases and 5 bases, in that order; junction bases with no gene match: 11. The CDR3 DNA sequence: TGTGCCAGCAGCGTAGGAGGCAGGCGGGAGGAGGTAGATACGCAGTATTTT. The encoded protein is CASSVGGRREEVDTQYF.

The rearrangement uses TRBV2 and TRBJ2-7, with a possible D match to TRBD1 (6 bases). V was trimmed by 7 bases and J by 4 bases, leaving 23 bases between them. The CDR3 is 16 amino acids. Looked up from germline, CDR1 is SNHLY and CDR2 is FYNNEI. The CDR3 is CASNTQGAKGGYEQYF. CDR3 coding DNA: TGTGCCAGCAACACCCAAGGGGCTAAAGGGGGATACGAGCAGTACTTC. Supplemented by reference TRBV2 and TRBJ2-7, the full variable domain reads EPEVTQTPSHQVTQMGQEVILRCVPISNHLYFYWYRQILGQKVEFLVSFYNNEISEKSEIFDDQFSVERPDGSNFTLKIRSTKLEDSAMYFCASNTQGAKGGYEQYFGPGTRLTVT.

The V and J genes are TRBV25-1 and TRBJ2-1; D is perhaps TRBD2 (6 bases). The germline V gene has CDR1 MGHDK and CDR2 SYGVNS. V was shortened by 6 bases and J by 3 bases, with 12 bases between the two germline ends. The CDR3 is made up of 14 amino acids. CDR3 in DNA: TGTGCCAGCAGCCCAGCGGGTAGCTACAATGAGCAGTTCTTC. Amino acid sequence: CASSPAGSYNEQFF.

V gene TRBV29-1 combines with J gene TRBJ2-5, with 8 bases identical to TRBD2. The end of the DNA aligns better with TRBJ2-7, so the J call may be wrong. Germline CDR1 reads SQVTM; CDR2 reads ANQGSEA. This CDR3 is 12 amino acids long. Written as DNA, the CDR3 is TGCAGCGCCCGGACTAGCTTGGGCGAGCAGTACTTC. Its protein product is CSARTSLGEQYF.